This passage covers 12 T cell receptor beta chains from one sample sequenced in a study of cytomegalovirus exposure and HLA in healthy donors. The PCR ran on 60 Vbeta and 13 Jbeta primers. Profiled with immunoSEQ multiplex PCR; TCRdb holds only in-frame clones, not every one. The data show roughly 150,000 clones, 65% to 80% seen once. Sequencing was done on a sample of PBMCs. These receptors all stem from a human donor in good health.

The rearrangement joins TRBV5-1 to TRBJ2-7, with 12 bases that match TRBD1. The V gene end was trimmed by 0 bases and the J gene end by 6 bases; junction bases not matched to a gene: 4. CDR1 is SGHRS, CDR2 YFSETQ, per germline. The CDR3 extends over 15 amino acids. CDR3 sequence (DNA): TGCGCCAGCAGCTTGGAGGGACAGGGGGCCCTCGAGCAGTACTTC. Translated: CASSLEGQGALEQYF.

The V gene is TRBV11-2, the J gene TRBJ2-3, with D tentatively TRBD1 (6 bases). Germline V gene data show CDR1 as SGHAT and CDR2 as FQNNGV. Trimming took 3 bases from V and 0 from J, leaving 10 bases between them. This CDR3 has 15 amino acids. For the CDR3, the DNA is TGTGCCAGCAGCTTTGTGGGACAAAGCACAGATACGCAGTATTTT. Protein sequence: CASSFVGQSTDTQYF.

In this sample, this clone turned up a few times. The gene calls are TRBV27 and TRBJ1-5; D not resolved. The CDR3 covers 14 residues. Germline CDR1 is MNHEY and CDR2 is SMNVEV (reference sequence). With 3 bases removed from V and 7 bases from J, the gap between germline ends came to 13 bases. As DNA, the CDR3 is TGTGCCAGCAGTTTGGGGAGAGGAGGCCAGCCCCAGCATTTT. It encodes CASSLGRGGQPQHF.

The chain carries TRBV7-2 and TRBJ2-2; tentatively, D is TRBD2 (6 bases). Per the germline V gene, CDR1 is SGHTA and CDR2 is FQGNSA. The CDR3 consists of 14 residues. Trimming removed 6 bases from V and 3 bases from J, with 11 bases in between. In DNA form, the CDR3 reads TGTGCCAGCAGTCGCGGGATCGACACCGGGGAGCTGTTTTTT. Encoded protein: CASSRGIDTGELFF.

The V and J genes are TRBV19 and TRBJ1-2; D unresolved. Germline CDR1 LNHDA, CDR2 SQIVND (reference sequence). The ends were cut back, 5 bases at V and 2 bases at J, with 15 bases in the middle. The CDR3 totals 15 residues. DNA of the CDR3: TGTGCCAGTAGTGTGGCGAGGGCTCCAAACTATGGCTACACCTTC. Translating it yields CASSVARAPNYGYTF. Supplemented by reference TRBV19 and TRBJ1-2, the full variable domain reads DGGITQSPKYLFRKEGQNVTLSCEQNLNHDAMYWYRQDPGQGLRLIYYSQIVNDFQKGDIAEGYSVSREKKESFPLTVTSAQKNPTAFYLCASSVARAPNYGYTFGSGTRLTVV.

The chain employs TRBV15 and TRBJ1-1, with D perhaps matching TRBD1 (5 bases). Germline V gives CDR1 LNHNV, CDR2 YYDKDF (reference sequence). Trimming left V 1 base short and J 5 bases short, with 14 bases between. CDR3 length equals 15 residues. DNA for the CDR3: TGTGCCACCAGCAGAGGGGGCAGGAGGGAAACTGAAGCTTTCTTT. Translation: CATSRGGRRETEAFF.

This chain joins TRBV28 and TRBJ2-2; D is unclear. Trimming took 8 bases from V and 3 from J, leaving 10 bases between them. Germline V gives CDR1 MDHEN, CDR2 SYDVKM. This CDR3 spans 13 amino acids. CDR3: CASVSSHTGELFF. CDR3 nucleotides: TGTGCCAGCGTCTCCTCCCACACCGGGGAGCTGTTTTTT. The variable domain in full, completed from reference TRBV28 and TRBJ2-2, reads DVKVTQSSRYLVKRTGEKVFLECVQDMDHENMFWYRQDPGLGLRLIYFSYDVKMKEKGDIPEGYSVSREKKERFSLILESASTNQTSMYLCASVSSHTGELFFGEGSRLTVL.

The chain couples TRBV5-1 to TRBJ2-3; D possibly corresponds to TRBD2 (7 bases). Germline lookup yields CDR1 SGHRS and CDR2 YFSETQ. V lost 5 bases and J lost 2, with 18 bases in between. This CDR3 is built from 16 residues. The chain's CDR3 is CASRGASGLLTDTQYF. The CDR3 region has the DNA TGCGCCAGCAGGGGGGCTAGCGGCCTCCTCACAGATACGCAGTATTTT.

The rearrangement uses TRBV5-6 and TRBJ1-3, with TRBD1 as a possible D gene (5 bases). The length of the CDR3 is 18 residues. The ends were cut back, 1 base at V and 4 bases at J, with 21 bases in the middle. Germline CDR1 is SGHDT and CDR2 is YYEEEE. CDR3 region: CASSLRTGGGFGGNTIYF. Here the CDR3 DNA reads TGTGCCAGCAGCTTGAGGACCGGGGGAGGGTTTGGAGGAAACACCATATATTTT.

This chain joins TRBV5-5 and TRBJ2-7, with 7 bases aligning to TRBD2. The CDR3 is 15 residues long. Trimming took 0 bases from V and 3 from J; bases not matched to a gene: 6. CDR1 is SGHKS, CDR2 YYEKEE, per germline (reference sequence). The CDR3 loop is CASSLDLGGVYEQYF. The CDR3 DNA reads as TGTGCCAGCAGCTTGGACCTGGGGGGGGTCTACGAGCAGTACTTC.

The CDR3 DNA is TGTGCCAGCAGCTCCCCTAGCGTGGGACTCTACGAGCAGTACTTC. It encodes CASSSPSVGLYEQYF. The chain combines TRBV28 with TRBJ2-7; weak D call: TRBD2 (6 bases). Trimming cost V 6 bases and J 3 bases, with 18 bases left between them. This CDR3 has 15 amino acids. The germline V gene encodes CDR1 MDHEN and CDR2 SYDVKM.

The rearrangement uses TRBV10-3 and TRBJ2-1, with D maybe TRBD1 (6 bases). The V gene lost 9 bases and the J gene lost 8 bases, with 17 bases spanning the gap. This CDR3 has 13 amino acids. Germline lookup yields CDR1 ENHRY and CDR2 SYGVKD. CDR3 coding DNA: TGTGCCATTCGGGACACCCCTGGGGATGAGCAGTTCTTC. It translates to CAIRDTPGDEQFF.